The entry below describes one T cell receptor (beta chain). The antigen remains undetermined. The record originates from a study of cytomegalovirus exposure and HLA in healthy donors. Study in general: In an early release, HLA-typed donors contributed tens of millions of unique TCR sequences. Overall study findings and caveats: In a later analysis, at a false discovery rate of 0.05, 17,000 or so TCR beta sequences matched HLA alleles.

Vbeta (60) and Jbeta (13) primers were used in the PCR. The protocol was immunoSEQ multiplex PCR, while the TCRdb copy is restricted to in-frame clones and leaves out a portion. The sample consists of roughly 160,000 clones, roughly 84% of them appearing once. CDR3 size: 14 residues. Germline V gene lookup returns CDR1 MNHNS and CDR2 SASEGT. Trimming cost V 5 bases and J 7 bases; bases outside gene matches: 11. Source material: PBMCs. This rearrangement joins TRBV6-1 to TRBJ2-7, with 7 bases matching TRBD1. This receptor was taken from a boy aged 2-9 years in good health and CMV-seronegative. The CDR3 loop reads CASSQERGPREQYF. The DNA of the CDR3 is TGTGCCAGCAGTCAGGAAAGGGGGCCTAGGGAGCAGTACTTC.